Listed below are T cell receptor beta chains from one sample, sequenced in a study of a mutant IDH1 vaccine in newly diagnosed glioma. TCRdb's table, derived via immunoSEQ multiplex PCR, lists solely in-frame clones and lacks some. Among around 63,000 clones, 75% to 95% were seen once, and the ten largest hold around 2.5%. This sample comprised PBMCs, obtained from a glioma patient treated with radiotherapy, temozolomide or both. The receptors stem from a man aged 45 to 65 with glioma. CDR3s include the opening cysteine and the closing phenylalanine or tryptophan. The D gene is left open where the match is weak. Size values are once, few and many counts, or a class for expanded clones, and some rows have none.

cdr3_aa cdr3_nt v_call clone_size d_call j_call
CASSLDNWYGYTF TGTGCCAGCAGTTTGGACAATTGGTATGGCTACACCTTC TRBV7-9 - - TRBJ1-2
CASSYFKQGGNGYTF TGTGCCAGCAGTTACTTTAAACAGGGGGGGAATGGCTACACCTTC TRBV28 - TRBD1 TRBJ1-2
CSVERDSLFYGYTF TGCAGCGTTGAGAGGGACAGTTTATTTTATGGCTACACCTTC TRBV29-1 - TRBD1 TRBJ1-2
CASSLGRITDTQYF TGCGCCAGCAGCTTAGGGCGAATCACAGATACGCAGTATTTT TRBV5-1 - - TRBJ2-3
CASSLVTSGGYEQYF TGTGCCAGCAGCTTAGTGACTAGCGGGGGTTACGAGCAGTACTTC TRBV7-2 - TRBD2 TRBJ2-7
CASSAERPATDTQYF TGCGCCAGCAGCGCCGAACGACCGGCTACAGATACGCAGTATTTT TRBV5-1 - - TRBJ2-3
CASSQYGLAGGGGFYEQYF TGCGCCAGCAGCCAGTACGGACTAGCGGGGGGTGGAGGTTTCTACGAGCAGTACTTC TRBV4-1 - TRBD2 TRBJ2-7
CASSARGRGSDSGYTF TGTGCCAGCAGCGCCCGAGGAAGGGGGAGTGATAGTGGCTACACCTTC TRBV9 - - TRBJ1-2
CSVGVGSGNTIYF TGCAGCGTTGGGGTCGGCTCTGGAAACACCATATATTTT TRBV29-1 - - TRBJ1-3
CASSPPGDRRTDTQYF TGTGCCAGCAGCCCCCCGGGGGACAGGCGCACAGATACGCAGTATTTT TRBV7-9 few TRBD1 TRBJ2-3